This TCR beta chain was recovered during a study of post-analysis software for immune sequencing data (dated by TCRdb to between 2014 and 2017). With respect to the entire study: The recorded disease courses included relapsing-remitting, secondary progressive and progressive-relapsing multiple sclerosis, and some patients had no subtype annotation. The patient repertoires were set against about 10 previously published healthy control repertoires from donors whose ages ranged from roughly 6 to 25 years. A subset of samples was prepared in parallel using single-end sample barcoding, then pooled and co-amplified after Illumina adapter ligation. On the study overall, not on this receptor specifically: The multiple sclerosis patient group was slightly younger than the control group. Compared with controls, multiple sclerosis patients had significantly lower normalized Chao1 diversity, a finding suggesting substantial peripheral T-cell clonal expansion. Four to six TRBV segments, including TRBV5-6, TRBV5-1 and TRBV20-1, were significantly more frequent in patients than controls. Direct clustering with F measure revealed strong co-clustering of samples prepared in the same batch, which led to a batch-effect correction.

Library construction relied on PCR. The sequencer listed for this sample is Illumina HiSeq 2500. To reduce PCR and sequencing biases, unique molecular identifiers were built into the TCR beta cDNA libraries. About 500,000 cDNA molecules were obtained for every 1 to 10 million input T cells, so each molecule roughly corresponded to one T cell. Patient libraries were prepared and sequenced with the same protocol used for the earlier healthy control dataset. Within a given batch, samples were prepared together, multiplexed and sequenced on the same HiSeq lane. Regarding the original processing steps: MIGEC was used to process the raw barcoded reads, and molecular identifier groups with only a single read were discarded before consensus assembly and CDR3 extraction. Clonotype tables were post-analysed with VDJtools, normalizing diversity by down-sampling all datasets to the smallest sample size. Repertoire overlap clustering matched CDR3 amino acid but not nucleotide sequences to correct batch-related cross-sample contamination. TCRdb redid the processing of the public reads, applying fastp at Q25 and MiXCR, and retained in-frame beta chains. Every distinct CDR3 protein forms one entry, paired with its most common genes and DNA. Here the V and J calls rest on TCRdb's processing, not on the authors' analysis. Across this sample there are about 770,000 distinct CDR3 sequences, with 35% to 55% seen only once. The ten largest make up roughly 4.5% of the sample.

Of note for this clonotype: No cognate antigen has been identified for it. One base away there is no much larger clone; base qualities are not given.

V drops 4 bases and J drops 8 bases, leaving 12 bases in between. CDR1 is given as SNHLY and CDR2 as FYNNEI, both from the germline V gene. Spanning cysteine to phenylalanine, the CDR3 consists of 13 amino acids. Only the CDR3 DNA is retained, 39 bases long and in frame from the first base. To demonstrate the VDJtools post-analysis software, TCR beta repertoires were profiled from the peripheral blood of 13 young patients with multiple sclerosis. Multiple sclerosis patients were children and adolescents aged roughly 6 to 17 years. Sequenced material: blood. The receptor was isolated from a girl aged 5-17 years with multiple sclerosis. This receptor chain uses TRBV2 and TRBJ2-1; D gene: possibly TRBD1, on 6 matching bases. The CDR3 loop reads CASSVGGGYEQFF. DNA sequence: TGTGCCAGCAGTGTAGGGGGTGGTTATGAGCAGTTCTTC.